This T cell receptor beta chain was recorded in a study of blood T cell repertoires in COVID-19. In the study overall: COVID-19 samples from acute and convalescent phases originated in the United States, Italy and Spain. Sources were T cells, B-cell-depleted T cells, or PBMCs; the material itself was cDNA or gDNA.

Patients of the Seattle cohort, enrolled during active infection, were followed longitudinally. Assay: immunoSEQ multiplex PCR; the TCRdb copy retains only in-frame clones and omits some. The table records some 390,000 clones, about nine tenths of them present only once. Germline V gives CDR1 LNHDA, CDR2 SQIVND (reference sequence). Trimming removed 4 bases at V and 5 bases at J, with 11 bases between. This CDR3 has 13 amino acids. The rearrangement joins TRBV19 to TRBJ1-1, with D unresolved. The source of this sequence is a woman between 40 and 50 years old with COVID-19, enrolled during active disease. The sample was peripheral blood. CDR3 residues: CASSRTFETEAFF. The CDR3 coding sequence is TGTGCCAGTAGTAGAACCTTTGAGACTGAAGCTTTCTTT.